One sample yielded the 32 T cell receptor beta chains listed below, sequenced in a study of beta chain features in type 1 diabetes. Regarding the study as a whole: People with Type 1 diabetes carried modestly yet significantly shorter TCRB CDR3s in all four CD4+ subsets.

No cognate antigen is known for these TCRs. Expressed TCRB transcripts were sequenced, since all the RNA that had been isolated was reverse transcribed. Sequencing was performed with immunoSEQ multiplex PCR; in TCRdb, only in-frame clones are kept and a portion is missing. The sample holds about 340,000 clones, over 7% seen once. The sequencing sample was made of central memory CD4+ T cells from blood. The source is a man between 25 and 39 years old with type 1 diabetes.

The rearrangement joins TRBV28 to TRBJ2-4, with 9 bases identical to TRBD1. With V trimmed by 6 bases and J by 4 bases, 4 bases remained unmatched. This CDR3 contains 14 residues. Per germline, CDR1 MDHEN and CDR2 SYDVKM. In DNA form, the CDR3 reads TGTGCCAGCAGAGAGACAGGGGGGAAAAACATTCAGTACTTC. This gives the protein CASRETGGKNIQYF. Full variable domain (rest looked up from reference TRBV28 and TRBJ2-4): DVKVTQSSRYLVKRTGEKVFLECVQDMDHENMFWYRQDPGLGLRLIYFSYDVKMKEKGDIPEGYSVSREKKERFSLILESASTNQTSMYLCASRETGGKNIQYFGAGTRLSVL.

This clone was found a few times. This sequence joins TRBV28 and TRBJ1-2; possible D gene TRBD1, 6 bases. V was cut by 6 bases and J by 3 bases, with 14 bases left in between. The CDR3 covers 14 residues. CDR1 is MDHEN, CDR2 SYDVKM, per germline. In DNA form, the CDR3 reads TGTGCCAGCAGACCACAGGGTAGGGACTATGGCTACACCTTC. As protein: CASRPQGRDYGYTF.

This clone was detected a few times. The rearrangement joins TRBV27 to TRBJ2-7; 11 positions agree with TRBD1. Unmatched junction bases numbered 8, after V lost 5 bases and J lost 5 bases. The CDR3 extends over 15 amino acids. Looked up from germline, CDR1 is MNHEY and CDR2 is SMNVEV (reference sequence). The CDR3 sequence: CASSPLRTGGNEQYF. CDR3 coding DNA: TGTGCCAGCAGTCCCCTCCGGACAGGGGGCAACGAGCAGTACTTC.

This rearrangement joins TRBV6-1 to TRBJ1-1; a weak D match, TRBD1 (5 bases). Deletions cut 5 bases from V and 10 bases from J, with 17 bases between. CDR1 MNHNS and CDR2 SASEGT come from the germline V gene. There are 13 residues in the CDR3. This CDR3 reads CASSLGGQQGAFF. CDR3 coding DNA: TGTGCCAGCAGTCTTGGAGGTCAGCAGGGAGCTTTCTTT.

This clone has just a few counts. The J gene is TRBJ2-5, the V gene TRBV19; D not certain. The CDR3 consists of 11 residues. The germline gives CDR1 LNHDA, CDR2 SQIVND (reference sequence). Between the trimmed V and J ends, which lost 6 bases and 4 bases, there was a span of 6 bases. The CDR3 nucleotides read TGTGCCAGTAGCGATCTAGAGACCCAGTACTTC. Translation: CASSDLETQYF.

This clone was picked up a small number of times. DNA for the CDR3: TGTGCCTGGAGTACCACAGGGGTAAATTCACCCCTCCACTTT. Translated, it gives CAWSTTGVNSPLHF. The chain uses TRBV30 and TRBJ1-6; 7 bases match TRBD1. The germline CDR1 and CDR2 sequences are GTSNPN and SVGIG (reference sequence). J lost 7 bases, V lost 2 bases, and 5 bases had no gene match. The CDR3 spans 14 residues.

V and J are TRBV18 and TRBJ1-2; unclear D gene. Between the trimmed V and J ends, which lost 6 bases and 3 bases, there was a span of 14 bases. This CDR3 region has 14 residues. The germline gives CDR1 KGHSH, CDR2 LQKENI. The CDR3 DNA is TGTGCCAGCTCCTCCGGTGACCCCTACTATGGCTACACCTTC. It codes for CASSSGDPYYGYTF.

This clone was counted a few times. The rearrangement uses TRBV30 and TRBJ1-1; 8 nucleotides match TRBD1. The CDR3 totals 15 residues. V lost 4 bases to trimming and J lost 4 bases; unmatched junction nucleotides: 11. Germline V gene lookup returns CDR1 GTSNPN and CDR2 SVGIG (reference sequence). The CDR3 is CAWNRGNVRGTEAFF. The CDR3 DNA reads TGTGCCTGGAACAGGGGGAACGTAAGGGGCACTGAAGCTTTCTTT.

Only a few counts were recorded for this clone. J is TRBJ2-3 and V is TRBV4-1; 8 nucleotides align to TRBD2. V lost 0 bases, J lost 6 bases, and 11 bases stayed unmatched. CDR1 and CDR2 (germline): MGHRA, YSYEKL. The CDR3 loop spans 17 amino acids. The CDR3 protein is CASSQDLRRGAADTQYF. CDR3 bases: TGCGCCAGCAGCCAAGATTTACGGCGGGGGGCCGCGGATACGCAGTATTTT.

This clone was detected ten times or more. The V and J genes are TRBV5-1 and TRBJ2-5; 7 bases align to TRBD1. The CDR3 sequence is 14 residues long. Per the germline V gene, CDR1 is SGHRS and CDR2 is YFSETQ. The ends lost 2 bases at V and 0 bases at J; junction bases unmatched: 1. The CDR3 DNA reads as TGCGCCAGCAGCTTCGGACAGGACCAAGAGACCCAGTACTTC. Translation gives CASSFGQDQETQYF.

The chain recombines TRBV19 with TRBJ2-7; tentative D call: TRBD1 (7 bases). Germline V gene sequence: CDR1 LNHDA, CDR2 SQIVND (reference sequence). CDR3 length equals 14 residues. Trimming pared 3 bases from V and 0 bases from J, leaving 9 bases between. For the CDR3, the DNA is TGTGCCAGTAGTATGCAGGGGGGCTCCTACGAGCAGTACTTC. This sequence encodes CASSMQGGSYEQYF.

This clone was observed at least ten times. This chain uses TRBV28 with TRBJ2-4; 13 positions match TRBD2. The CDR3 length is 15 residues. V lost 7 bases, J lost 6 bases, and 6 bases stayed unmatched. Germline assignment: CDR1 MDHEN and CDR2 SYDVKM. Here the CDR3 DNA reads TGTGCCAGCATTTCCAGACTAGCGGGGGGAAACATTCAGTACTTC. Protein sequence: CASISRLAGGNIQYF.

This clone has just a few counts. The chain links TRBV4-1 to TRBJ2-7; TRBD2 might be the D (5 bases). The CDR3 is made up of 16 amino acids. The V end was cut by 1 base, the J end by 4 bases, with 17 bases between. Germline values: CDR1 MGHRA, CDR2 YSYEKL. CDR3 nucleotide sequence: TGCGCCAGCAGCCAAGGAGACCTACTCCGGGGATACGAGCAGTACTTC. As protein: CASSQGDLLRGYEQYF.

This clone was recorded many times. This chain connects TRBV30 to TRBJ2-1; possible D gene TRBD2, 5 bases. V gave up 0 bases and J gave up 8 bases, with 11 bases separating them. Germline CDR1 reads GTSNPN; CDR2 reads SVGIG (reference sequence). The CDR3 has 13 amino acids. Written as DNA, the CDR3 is TGTGCCTGGAGTGTAAGGAGGAAAGATGAGCAGTTCTTC. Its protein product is CAWSVRRKDEQFF.

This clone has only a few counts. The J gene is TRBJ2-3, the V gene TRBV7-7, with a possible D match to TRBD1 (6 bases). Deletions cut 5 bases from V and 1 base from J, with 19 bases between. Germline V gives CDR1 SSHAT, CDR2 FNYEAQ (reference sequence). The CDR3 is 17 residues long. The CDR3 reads CASSGGRTGHRTDTQYF. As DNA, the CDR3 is TGTGCCAGCAGCGGGGGACGGACGGGACATCGCACAGATACGCAGTATTTT.

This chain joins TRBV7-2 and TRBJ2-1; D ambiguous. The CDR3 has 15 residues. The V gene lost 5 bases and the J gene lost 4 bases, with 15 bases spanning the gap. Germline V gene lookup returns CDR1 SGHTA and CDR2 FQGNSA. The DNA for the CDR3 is TGTGCCAGCAGCCCCCCCGGCAAAAGGTACAATGAGCAGTTCTTC. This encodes CASSPPGKRYNEQFF. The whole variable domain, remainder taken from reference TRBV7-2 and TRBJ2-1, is GAGVSQSPSNKVTEKGKDVELRCDPISGHTALYWYRQSLGQGLEFLIYFQGNSAPDKSGLPSDRFSAERTGGSVSTLTIQRTQQEDSAVYLCASSPPGKRYNEQFFGPGTRLTVL.

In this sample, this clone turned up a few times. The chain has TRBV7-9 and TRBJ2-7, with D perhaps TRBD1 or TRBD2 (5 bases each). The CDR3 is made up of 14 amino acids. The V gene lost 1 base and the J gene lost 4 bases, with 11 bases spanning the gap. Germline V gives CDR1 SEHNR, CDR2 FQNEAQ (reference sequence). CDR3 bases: TGTGCCAGCAGCTTAGGAGGGGCGGTGTACGAGCAGTACTTC. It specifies CASSLGGAVYEQYF.

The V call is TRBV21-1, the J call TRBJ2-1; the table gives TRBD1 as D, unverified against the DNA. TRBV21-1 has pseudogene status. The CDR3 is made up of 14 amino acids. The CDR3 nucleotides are TGTGCCAGCAGCTTGCCGGGACACCCCAATGAGCAGTTCTTC. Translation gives CASSLPGHPNEQFF.

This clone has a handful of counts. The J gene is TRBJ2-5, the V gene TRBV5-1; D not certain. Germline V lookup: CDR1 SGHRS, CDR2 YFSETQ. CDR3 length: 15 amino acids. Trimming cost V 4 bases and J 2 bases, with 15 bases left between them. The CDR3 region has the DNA TGCGCCAGCAGCCCCTCTTGGTATAGACAAGAGACCCAGTACTTC. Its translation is CASSPSWYRQETQYF.

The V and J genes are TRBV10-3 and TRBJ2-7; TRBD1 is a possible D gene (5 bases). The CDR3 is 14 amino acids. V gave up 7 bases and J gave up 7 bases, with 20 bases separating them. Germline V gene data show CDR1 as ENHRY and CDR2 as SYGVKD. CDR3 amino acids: CAIMEQAPLGEQYF. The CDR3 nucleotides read TGTGCCATCATGGAACAGGCACCTTTAGGGGAGCAGTACTTC.

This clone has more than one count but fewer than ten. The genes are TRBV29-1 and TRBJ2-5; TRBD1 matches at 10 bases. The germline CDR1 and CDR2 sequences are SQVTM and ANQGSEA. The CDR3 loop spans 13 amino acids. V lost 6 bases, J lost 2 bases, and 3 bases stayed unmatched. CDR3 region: CSVPGQGQETQYF. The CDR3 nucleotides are TGCAGCGTGCCGGGACAGGGGCAAGAGACCCAGTACTTC.

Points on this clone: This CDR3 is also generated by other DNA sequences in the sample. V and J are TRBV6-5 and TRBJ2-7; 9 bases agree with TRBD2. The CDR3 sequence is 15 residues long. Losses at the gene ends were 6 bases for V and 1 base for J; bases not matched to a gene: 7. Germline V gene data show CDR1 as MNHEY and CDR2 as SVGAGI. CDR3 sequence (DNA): TGTGCCAGCAGGTCAGCGGGGGGCCCTTCCTACGAGCAGTACTTC. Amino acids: CASRSAGGPSYEQYF.

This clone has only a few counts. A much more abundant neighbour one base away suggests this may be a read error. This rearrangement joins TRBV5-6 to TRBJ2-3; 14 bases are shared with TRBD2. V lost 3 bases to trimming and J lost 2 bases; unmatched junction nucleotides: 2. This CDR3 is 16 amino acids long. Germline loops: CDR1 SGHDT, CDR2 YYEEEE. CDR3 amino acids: CASSSTSGGATDTQYF. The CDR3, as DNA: TGTGCCAGCAGCTCGACTAGCGGGGGGGCCACAGATACGCAGTATTTT.

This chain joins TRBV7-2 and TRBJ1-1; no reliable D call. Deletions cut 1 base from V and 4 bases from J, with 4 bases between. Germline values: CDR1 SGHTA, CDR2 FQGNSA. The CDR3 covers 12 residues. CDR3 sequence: CASSLETTEAFF. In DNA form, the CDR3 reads TGTGCCAGCAGCTTAGAGACCACTGAAGCTTTCTTT.

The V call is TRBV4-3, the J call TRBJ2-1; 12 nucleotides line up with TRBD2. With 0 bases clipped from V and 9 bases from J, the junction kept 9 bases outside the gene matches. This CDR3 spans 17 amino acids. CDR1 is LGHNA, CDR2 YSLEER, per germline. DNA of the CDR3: TGCGCCAGCAGCCAAGATCGAGGACTAGCGGGGCCCGGTGAGCAGTTCTTC. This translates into CASSQDRGLAGPGEQFF.

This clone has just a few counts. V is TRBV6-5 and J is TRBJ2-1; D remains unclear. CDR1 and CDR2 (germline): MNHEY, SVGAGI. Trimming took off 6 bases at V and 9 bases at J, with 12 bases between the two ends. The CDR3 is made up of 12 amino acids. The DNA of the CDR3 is TGTGCCAGCAGACCTCTCACCGGTGAGCAGTTCTTC. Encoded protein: CASRPLTGEQFF.

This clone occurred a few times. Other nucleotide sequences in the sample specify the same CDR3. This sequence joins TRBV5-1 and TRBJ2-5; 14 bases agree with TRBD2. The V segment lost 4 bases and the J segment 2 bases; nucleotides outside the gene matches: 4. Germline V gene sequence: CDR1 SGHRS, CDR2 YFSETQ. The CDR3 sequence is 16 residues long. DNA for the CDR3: TGCGCCAGCAGCCTGGGACTAGCGGGGGAACAAGAGACCCAGTACTTC. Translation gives CASSLGLAGEQETQYF.

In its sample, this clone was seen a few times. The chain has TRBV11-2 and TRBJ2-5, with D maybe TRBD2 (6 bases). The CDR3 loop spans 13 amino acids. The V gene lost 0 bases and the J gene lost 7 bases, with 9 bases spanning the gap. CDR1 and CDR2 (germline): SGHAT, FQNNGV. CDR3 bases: TGTGCCAGCAGCTTAGATCAGGAGGGGACCCAGTACTTC. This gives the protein CASSLDQEGTQYF.

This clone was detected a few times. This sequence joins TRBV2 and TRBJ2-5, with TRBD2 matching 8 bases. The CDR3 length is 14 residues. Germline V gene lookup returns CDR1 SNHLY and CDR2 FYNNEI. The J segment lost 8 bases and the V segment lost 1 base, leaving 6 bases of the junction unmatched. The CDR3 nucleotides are TGTGCCAGCAGTGAAGGCCAGCGGGGGAGCACCCAGTACTTC. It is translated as CASSEGQRGSTQYF.

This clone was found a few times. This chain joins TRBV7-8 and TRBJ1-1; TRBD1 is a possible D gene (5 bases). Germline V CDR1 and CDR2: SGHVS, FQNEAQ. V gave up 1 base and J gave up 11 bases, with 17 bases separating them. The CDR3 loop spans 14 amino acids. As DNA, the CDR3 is TGTGCCAGCAGCTTAGGGGGCGGGACTCGTGAGGCTTTCTTT. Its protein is CASSLGGGTREAFF.

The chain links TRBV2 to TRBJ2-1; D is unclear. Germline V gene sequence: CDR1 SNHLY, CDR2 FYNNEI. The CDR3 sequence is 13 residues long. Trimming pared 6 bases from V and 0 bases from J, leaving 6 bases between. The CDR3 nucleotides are TGTGCCAGCAGGTGGATCTCCTACAATGAGCAGTTCTTC. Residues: CASRWISYNEQFF.

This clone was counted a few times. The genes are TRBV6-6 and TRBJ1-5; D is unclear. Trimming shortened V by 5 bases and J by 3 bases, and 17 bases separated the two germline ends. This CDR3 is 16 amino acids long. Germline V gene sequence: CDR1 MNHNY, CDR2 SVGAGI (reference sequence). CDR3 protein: CASSPPREVVNQPQHF. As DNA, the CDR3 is TGTGCCAGCAGTCCCCCTCGCGAGGTCGTCAATCAGCCCCAGCATTTT.